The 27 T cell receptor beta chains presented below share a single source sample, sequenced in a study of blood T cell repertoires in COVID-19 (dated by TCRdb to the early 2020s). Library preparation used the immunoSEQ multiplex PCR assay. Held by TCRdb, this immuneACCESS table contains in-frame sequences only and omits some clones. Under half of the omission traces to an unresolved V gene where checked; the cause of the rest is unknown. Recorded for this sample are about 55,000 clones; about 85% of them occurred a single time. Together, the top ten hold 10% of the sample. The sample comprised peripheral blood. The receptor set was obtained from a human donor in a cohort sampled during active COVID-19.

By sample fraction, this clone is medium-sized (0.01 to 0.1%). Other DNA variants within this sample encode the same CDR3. The CDR3 nucleotides are TGTGCCAGCAGCCTGGACGGCAATGAGCAGTTCTTC. Protein sequence: CASSLDGNEQFF. J is TRBJ2-1 and V is TRBV5-8; D uncertain. The CDR3 loop spans 12 amino acids. The ends were cut back, 4 bases at V and 6 bases at J, with 8 bases in the middle. Per germline, CDR1 SGHTS and CDR2 YDEGEE. Full variable domain (remainder filled in from reference TRBV5-8 and TRBJ2-1): EAGVTQSPTHLIKTRGQQATLRCSPISGHTSVYWYQQALGLGLQFLLWYDEGEERNRGNFPPRFSGRQFPNYSSELNVNALELEDSALYLCASSLDGNEQFFGPGTRLTVL.

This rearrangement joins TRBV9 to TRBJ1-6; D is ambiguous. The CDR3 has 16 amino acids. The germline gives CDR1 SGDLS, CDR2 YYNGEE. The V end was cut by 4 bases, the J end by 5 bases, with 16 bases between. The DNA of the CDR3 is TGTGCCAGCAGCTGGAGTAGGCAGCCTAATAATTCACCCCTCCACTTT. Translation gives CASSWSRQPNNSPLHF.

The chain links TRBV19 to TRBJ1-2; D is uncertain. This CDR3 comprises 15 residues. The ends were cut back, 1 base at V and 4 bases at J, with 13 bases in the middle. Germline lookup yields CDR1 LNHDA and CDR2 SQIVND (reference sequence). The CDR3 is CASSIGQSWAYGYTF. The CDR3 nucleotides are TGTGCCAGTAGTATAGGACAAAGCTGGGCCTATGGCTACACCTTC.

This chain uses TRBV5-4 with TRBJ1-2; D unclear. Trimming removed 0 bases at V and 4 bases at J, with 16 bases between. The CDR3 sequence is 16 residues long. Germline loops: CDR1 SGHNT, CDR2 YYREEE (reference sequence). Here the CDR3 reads CASSLGLRDRAYGYTF. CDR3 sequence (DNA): TGTGCCAGCAGCTTGGGATTACGGGATAGGGCCTATGGCTACACCTTC.

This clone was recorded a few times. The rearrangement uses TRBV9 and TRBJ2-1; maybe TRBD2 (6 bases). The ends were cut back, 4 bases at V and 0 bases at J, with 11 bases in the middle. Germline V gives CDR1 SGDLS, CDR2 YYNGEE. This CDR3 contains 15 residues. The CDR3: CASSPGGSSYNEQFF. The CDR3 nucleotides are TGTGCCAGCAGCCCCGGAGGGAGCTCCTACAATGAGCAGTTCTTC.

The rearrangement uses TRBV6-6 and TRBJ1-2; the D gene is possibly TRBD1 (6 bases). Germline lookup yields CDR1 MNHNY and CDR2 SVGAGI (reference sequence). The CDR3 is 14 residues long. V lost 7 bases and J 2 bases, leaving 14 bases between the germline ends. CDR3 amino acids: CASIVDSVNYGYTF. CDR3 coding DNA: TGTGCCAGCATTGTGGACAGTGTGAACTATGGCTACACCTTC.

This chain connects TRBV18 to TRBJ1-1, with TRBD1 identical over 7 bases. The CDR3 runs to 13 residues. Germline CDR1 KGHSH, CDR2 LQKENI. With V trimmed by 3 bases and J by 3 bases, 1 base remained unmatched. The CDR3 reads CASSPGTDTEAFF. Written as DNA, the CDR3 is TGTGCCAGCTCACCTGGGACAGACACTGAAGCTTTCTTT.

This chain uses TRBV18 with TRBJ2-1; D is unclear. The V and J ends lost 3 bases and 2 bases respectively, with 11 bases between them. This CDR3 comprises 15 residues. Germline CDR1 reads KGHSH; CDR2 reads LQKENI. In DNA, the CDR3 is TGTGCCAGCTCACCTCAAGGCGGAACCTACAATGAGCAGTTCTTC. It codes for CASSPQGGTYNEQFF.

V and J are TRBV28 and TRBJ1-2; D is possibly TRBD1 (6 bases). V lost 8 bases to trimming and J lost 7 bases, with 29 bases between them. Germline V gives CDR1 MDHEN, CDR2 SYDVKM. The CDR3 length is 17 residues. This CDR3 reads CASGSGTRHLIEPGYTF. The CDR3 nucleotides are TGTGCCAGCGGATCCGGGACACGCCACCTAATAGAGCCTGGCTACACCTTC.

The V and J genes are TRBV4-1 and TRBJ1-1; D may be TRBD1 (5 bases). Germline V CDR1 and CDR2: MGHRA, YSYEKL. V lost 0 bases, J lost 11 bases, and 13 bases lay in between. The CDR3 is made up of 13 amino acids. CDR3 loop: CASSQEPRQTAFF. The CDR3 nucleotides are TGCGCCAGCAGCCAAGAACCGAGACAGACGGCTTTCTTT.

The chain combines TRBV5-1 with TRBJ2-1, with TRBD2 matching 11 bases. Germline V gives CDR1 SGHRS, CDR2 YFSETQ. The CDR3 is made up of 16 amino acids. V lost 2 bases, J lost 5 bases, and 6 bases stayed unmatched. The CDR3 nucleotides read TGCGCCAGCAGCTTTACTAGCGGGAGTCTAAACAATGAGCAGTTCTTC. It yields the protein CASSFTSGSLNNEQFF.

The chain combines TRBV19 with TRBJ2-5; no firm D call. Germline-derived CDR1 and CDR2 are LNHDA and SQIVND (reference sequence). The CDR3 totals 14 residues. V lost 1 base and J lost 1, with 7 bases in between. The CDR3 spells CASSIGPSQETQYF. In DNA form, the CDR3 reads TGTGCCAGTAGTATAGGTCCTAGCCAAGAGACCCAGTACTTC.

The CDR3 sequence is CASTRYREQFF. CDR3 bases: TGTGCCAGCACTCGATACCGGGAGCAGTTCTTC. The V gene is TRBV7-9, the J gene TRBJ2-1; unclear D gene. Deletions cut 7 bases from V and 10 bases from J, with 11 bases between. CDR1 is SEHNR, CDR2 FQNEAQ, per germline (reference sequence). The CDR3 consists of 11 residues.

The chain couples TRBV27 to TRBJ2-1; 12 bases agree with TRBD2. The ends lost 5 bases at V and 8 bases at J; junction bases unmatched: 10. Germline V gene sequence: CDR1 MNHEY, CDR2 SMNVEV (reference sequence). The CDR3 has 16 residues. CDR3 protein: CASSPRLAGVVDEQFF. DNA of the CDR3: TGTGCCAGCAGTCCCCGACTAGCGGGAGTGGTCGATGAGCAGTTCTTC.

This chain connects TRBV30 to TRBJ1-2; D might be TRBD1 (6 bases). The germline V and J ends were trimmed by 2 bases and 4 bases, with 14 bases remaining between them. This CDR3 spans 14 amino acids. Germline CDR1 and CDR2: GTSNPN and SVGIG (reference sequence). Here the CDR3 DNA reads TGTGCCTGGAGTACCCCAGGACAGTTCTATGGCTACACCTTC. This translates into CAWSTPGQFYGYTF.

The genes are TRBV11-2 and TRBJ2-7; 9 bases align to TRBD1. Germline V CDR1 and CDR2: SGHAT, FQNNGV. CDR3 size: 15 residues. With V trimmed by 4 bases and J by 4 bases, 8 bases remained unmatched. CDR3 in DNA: TGTGCCAGCAGCTGGCCGGACAGGGGCAAGTACGAGCAGTACTTC. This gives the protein CASSWPDRGKYEQYF.

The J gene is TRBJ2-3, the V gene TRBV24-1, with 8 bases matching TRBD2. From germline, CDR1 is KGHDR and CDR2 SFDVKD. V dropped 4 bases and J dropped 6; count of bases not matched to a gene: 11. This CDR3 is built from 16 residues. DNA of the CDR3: TGTGCCACCAGTGACCGGGGGGGCTTTGAAACCGATACGCAGTATTTT. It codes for CATSDRGGFETDTQYF.

CDR3 residues: CASSFVAPTF. CDR3 coding DNA: TGTGCCAGCAGCTTTGTAGCCCCTACCTTC. The J gene is TRBJ1-2, the V gene TRBV28; D unclear. Germline V gene lookup returns CDR1 MDHEN and CDR2 SYDVKM. This CDR3 comprises 10 residues. The V gene lost 6 bases and the J gene lost 14 bases, with 13 bases spanning the gap.

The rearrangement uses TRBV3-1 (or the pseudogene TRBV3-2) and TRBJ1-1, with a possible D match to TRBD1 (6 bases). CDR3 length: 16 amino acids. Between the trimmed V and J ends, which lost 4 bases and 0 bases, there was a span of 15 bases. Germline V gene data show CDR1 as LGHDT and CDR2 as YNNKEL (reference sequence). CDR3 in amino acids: CASSPEGGTMNTEAFF. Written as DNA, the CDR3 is TGTGCCAGCAGCCCCGAGGGGGGGACCATGAACACTGAAGCTTTCTTT.

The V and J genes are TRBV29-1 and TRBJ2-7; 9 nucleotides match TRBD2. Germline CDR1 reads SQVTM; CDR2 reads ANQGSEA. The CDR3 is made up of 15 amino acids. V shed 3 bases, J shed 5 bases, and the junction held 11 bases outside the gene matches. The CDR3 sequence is CSVEVRAGGIDEQYF. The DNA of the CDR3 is TGCAGCGTTGAGGTACGAGCGGGAGGAATCGACGAGCAGTACTTC.

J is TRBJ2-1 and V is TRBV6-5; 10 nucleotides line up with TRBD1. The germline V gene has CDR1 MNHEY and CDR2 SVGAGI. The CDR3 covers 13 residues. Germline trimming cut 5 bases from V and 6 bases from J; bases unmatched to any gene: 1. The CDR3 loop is CASSRTGGNEQFF. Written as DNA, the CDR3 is TGTGCCAGCAGTCGGACAGGGGGCAATGAGCAGTTCTTC.

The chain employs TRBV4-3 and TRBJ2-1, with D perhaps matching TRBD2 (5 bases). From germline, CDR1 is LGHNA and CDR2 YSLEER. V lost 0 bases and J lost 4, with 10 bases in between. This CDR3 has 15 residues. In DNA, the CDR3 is TGCGCCAGCAGCCAAGATCGGGTAGCGTACAATGAGCAGTTCTTC. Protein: CASSQDRVAYNEQFF.

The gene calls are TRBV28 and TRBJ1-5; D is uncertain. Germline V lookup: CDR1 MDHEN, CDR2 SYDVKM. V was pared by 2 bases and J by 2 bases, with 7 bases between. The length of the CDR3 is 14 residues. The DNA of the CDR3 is TGTGCCAGCAGTTTAAGCCAGGGCAATCAGCCCCAGCATTTT. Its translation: CASSLSQGNQPQHF.

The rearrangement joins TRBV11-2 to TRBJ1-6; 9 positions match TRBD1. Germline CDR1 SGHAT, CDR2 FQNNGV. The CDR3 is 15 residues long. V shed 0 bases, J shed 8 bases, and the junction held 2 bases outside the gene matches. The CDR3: CASSLEWTGDSPLHF. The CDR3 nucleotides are TGTGCCAGCAGCTTAGAATGGACAGGGGATTCACCCCTCCACTTT.

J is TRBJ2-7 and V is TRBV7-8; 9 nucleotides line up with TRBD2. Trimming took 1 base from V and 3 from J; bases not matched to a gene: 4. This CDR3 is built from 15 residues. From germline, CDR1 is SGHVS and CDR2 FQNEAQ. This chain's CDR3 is CASSLVDSGSYEQYF. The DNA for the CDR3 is TGTGCCAGCAGCTTAGTGGATAGCGGGAGCTACGAGCAGTACTTC.

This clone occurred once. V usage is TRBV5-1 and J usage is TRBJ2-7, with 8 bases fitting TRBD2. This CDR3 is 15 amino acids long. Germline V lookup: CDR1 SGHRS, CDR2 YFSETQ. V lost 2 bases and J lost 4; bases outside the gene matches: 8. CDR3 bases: TGCGCCAGCAGCTTCGTAGTAGCGGGATCGTACGAGCAGTACTTC. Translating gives CASSFVVAGSYEQYF.

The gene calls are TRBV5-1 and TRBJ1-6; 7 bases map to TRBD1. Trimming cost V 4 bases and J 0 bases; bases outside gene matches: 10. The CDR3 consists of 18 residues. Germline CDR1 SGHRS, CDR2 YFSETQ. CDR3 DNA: TGCGCCAGCAGCCCAACTCACAGGGGATACTCCTATAATTCACCCCTCCACTTT. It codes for CASSPTHRGYSYNSPLHF.